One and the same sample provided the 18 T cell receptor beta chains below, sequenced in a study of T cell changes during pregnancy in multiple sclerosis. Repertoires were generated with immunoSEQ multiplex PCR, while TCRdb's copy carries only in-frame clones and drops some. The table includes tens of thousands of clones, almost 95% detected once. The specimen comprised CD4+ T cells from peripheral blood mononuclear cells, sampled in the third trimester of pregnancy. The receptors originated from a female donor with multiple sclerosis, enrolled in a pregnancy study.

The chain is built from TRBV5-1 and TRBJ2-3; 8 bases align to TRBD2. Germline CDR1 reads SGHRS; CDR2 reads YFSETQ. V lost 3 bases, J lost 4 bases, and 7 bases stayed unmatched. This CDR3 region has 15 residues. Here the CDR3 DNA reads TGCGCCAGCAGCTGGCGTAGCGGGGAGTCAGATACGCAGTATTTT. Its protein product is CASSWRSGESDTQYF.

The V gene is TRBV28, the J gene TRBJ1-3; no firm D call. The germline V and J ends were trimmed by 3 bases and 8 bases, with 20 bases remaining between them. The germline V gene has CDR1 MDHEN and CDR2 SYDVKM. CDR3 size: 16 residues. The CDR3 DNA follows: TGTGCCAGCAGTTTGGGCACCCGAAGGGTCGGGGACACCATATATTTT. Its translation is CASSLGTRRVGDTIYF.

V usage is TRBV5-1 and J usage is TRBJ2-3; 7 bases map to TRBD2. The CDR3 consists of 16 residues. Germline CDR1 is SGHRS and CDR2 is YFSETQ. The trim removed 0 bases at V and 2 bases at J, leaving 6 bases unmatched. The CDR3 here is CASSLAASGYTDTQYF. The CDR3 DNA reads TGCGCCAGCAGCTTGGCGGCTAGCGGTTACACAGATACGCAGTATTTT.

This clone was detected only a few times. CDR3 coding DNA: TGTGCCAGCACCCGGGACAGGAACACTGAAGCTTTCTTT. Its protein is CASTRDRNTEAFF. The chain recombines TRBV2 with TRBJ1-1, with 7 positions matching TRBD1. Germline-derived CDR1 and CDR2 are SNHLY and FYNNEI. Unmatched junction bases numbered 3, after V lost 7 bases and J lost 1 base. This CDR3 comprises 13 residues.

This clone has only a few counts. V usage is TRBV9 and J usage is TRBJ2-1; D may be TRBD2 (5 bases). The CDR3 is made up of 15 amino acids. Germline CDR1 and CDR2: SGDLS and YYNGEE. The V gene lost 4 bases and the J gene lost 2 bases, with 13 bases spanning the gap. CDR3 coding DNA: TGTGCCAGCAGCTCCGGTCTAGCACCCTACAATGAGCAGTTCTTC. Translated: CASSSGLAPYNEQFF.

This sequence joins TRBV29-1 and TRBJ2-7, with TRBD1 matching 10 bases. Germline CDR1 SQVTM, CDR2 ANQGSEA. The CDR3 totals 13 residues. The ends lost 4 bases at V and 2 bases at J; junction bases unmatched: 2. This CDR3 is CSVGQGATYEQYF. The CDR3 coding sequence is TGCAGCGTTGGACAGGGGGCCACCTACGAGCAGTACTTC.

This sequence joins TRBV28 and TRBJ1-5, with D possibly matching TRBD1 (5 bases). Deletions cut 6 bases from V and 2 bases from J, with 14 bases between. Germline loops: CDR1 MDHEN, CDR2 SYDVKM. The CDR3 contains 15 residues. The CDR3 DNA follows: TGTGCCAGCAGCCCGGATAACAGGCGCAATCAGCCCCAGCATTTT. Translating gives CASSPDNRRNQPQHF.

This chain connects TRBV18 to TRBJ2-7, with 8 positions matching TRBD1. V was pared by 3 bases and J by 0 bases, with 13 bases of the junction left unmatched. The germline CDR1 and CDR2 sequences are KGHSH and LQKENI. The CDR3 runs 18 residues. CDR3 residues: CASSPFPATGQASYEQYF. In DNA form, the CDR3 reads TGTGCCAGCTCACCCTTTCCGGCTACGGGACAGGCCTCCTACGAGCAGTACTTC.

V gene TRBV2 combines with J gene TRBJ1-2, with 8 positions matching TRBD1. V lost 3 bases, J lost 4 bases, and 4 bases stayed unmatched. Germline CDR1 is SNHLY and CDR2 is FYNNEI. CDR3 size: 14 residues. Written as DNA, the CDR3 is TGTGCCAGCAGTGAGGCGGGACAGGTCTATGGCTACACCTTC. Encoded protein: CASSEAGQVYGYTF.

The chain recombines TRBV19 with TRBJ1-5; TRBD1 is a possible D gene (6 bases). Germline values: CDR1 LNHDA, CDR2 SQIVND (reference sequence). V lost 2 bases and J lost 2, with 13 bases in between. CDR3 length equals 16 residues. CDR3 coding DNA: TGTGCCAGTAGTATACCACAGGGCGTCGGCAATCAGCCCCAGCATTTT. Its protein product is CASSIPQGVGNQPQHF. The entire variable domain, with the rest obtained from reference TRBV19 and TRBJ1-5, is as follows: DGGITQSPKYLFRKEGQNVTLSCEQNLNHDAMYWYRQDPGQGLRLIYYSQIVNDFQKGDIAEGYSVSREKKESFPLTVTSAQKNPTAFYLCASSIPQGVGNQPQHFGDGTRLSIL.

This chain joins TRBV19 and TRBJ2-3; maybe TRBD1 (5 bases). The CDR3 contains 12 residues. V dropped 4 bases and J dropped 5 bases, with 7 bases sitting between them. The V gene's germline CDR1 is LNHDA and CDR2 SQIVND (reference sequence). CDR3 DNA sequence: TGTGCCAGTAGTACCCAGGGAGATACGCAGTATTTT. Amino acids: CASSTQGDTQYF.

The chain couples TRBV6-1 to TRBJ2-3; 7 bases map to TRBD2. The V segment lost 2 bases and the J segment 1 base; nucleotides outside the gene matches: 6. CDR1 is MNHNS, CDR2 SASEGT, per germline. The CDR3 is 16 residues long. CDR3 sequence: CASSEQVGGRTDTQYF. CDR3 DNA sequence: TGTGCCAGCAGTGAACAGGTGGGAGGGCGCACAGATACGCAGTATTTT.

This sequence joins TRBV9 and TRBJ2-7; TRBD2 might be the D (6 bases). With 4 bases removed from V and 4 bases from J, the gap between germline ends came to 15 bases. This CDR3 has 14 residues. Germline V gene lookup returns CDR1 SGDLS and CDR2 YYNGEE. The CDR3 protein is CASSFGGFEYEQYF. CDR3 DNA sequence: TGTGCCAGCAGCTTCGGGGGTTTTGAGTACGAGCAGTACTTC.

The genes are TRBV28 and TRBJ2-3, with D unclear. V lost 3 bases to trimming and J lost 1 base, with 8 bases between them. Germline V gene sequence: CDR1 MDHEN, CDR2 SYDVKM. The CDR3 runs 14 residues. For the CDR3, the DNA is TGTGCCAGCAGTTTCCCCACACGCACAGATACGCAGTATTTT. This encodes CASSFPTRTDTQYF.

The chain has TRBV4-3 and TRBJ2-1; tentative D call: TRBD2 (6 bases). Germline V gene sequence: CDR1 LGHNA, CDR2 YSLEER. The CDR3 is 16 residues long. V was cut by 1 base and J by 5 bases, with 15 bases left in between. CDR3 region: CASSQGAAGRNNEQFF. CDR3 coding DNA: TGCGCCAGCAGCCAAGGGGCGGCGGGGAGAAACAATGAGCAGTTCTTC.

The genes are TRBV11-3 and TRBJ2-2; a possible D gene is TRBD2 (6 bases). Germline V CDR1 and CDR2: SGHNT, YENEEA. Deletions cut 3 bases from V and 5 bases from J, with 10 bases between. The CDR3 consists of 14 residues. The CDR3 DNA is TGTGCCAGCAGCTTCAGCGGAGGGACCGGGGAGCTGTTTTTT. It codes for CASSFSGGTGELFF.

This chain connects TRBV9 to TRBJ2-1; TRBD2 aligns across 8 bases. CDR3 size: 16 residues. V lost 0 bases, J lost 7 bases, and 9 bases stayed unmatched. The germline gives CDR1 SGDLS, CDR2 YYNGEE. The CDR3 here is CASSVEAGGLGNEQFF. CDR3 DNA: TGTGCCAGCAGCGTAGAGGCGGGAGGTCTAGGGAATGAGCAGTTCTTC.

Here the CDR3 reads CASRRQGAISYEQYF. The CDR3 region has the DNA TGTGCCAGCAGACGACAGGGTGCGATTTCCTACGAGCAGTACTTC. The gene calls are TRBV28 and TRBJ2-7; TRBD1 aligns across 7 bases. The germline V gene encodes CDR1 MDHEN and CDR2 SYDVKM. V lost 6 bases, J lost 1 base, and 9 bases stayed unmatched. This CDR3 contains 15 residues.